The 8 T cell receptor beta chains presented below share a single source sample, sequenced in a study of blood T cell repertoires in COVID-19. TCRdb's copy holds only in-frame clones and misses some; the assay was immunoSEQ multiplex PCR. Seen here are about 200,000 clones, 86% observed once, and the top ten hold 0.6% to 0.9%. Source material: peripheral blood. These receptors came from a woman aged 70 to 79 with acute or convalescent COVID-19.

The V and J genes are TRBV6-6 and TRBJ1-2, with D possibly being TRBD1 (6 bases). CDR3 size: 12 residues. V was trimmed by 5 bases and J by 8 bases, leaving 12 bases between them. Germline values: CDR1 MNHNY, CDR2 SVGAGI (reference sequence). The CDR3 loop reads CASSLSRGGYTF. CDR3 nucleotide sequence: TGTGCCAGCAGTCTTTCGAGGGGGGGCTACACCTTC.

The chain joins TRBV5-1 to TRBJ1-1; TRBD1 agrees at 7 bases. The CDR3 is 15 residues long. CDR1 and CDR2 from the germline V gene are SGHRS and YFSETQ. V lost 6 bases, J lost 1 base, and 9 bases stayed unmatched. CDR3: CASTPRPGGNTEAFF. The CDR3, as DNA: TGCGCCAGCACCCCTCGGCCAGGGGGGAACACTGAAGCTTTCTTT. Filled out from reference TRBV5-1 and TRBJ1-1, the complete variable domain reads KAGVTQTPRYLIKTRGQQVTLSCSPISGHRSVSWYQQTPGQGLQFLFEYFSETQRNKGNFPGRFSGRQFSNSRSEMNVSTLELGDSALYLCASTPRPGGNTEAFFGQGTRLTVV.

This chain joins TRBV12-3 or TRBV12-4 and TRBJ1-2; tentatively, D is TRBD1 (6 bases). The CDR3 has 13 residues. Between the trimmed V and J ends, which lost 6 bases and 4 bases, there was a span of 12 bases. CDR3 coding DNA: TGTGCCAGCAGCTTTACAGGGTTCTATGGCTACACCTTC. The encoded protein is CASSFTGFYGYTF.

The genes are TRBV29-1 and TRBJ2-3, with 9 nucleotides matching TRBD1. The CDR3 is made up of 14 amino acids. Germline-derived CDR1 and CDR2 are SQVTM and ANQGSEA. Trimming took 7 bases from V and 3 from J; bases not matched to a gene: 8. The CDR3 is CSGRDRARTDTQYF. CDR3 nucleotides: TGCAGCGGCCGGGACAGGGCGAGGACAGATACGCAGTATTTT.

Written as DNA, the CDR3 is TGTGCCAGCCGTAACAGGGCGTCAATGAACACTGAAGCTTTCTTT. This gives the protein CASRNRASMNTEAFF. The genes are TRBV6-5 and TRBJ1-1, with D tentatively TRBD1 (6 bases). Germline CDR1 is MNHEY and CDR2 is SVGAGI. The CDR3 length is 15 residues. V was trimmed by 8 bases and J by 0 bases, leaving 16 bases between them.

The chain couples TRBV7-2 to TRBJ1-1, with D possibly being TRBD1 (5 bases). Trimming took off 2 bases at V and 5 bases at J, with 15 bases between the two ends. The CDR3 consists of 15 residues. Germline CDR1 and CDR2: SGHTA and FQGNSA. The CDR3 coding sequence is TGTGCCAGCAGCTTAAATCGGGGGATCGGGACTGAAGCTTTCTTT. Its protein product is CASSLNRGIGTEAFF.

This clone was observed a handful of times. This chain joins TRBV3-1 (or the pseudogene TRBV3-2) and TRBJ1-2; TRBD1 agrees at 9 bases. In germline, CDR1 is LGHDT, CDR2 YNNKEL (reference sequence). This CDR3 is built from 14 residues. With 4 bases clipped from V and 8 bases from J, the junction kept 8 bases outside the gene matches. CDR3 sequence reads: CASSPTGGSRGYTF. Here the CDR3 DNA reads TGTGCCAGCAGCCCTACAGGGGGCTCAAGGGGCTACACCTTC.

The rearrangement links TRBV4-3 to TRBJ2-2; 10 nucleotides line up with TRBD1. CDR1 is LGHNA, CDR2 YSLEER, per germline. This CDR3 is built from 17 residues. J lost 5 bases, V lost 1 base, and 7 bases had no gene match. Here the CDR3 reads CASSQGARDRGTGELFF. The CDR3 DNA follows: TGCGCCAGCAGCCAAGGGGCCCGGGACAGGGGTACCGGGGAGCTGTTTTTT.